The source of this T cell receptor beta chain is a study of T cell responses to AZD1222 COVID-19 vaccine. Study overall: Second doses that came at about 4 or about 12 weeks were put together. The study, taken as a whole, reports: Nearly half of spike-specific TCRs reportedly go after variant regions that carry no mutations. A mostly white British donor set with more females was recruited, and clonal diversity was possibly underestimated. Spike as a whole was targeted by vaccine-associated CD4 TCRs, dominant at 160-218 and 743-854.

Here immunoSEQ multiplex PCR was the method, and the copy in TCRdb shows in-frame clones only, minus some. Here the sample spans about 130,000 clones, approximately 85% being singletons. The V segment lost 3 bases and the J segment 2 bases; nucleotides outside the gene matches: 5. This CDR3 has 15 amino acids. CDR1 MNHNY and CDR2 SVGAGI come from the germline V gene (reference sequence). About this clone itself: The antigen is unknown.

V gene TRBV6-6 combines with J gene TRBJ2-3; 7 bases match TRBD2. Specimen: peripheral blood, collected on day 0 of AZD1222 vaccination. This sequence originates from an adult in good health. In DNA, the CDR3 is TGTGCCAGCAGTTATGGGGGGGTCGTCACAGATACGCAGTATTTT. As protein: CASSYGGVVTDTQYF.